The rows below give T cell receptor beta chains drawn from one sample of a study of blood T cells in healthy people across ages. A single record per CDR3 protein comes from TCRdb applying MiXCR to the 5' RACE reads. The table records roughly 900,000 distinct CDR3 sequences, 29% of them present only once. Sequencing input: blood. Receptor source: a woman over 75 in good health. The CDR3 runs from the conserved cysteine through the conserved F or W. D genes are given only for firm matches. Size is stated for part of the rows, as once, few or many counts, or as a class when the clone is expanded.

DNA	CDR3	V	D	size	J
TGCAGTGCTAGAGATCGGTCGGGGCACAACCAGCCCCAGCATTTT	CSARDRSGHNQPQHF	TRBV20-1	.	few	TRBJ1-5
TGTGCCAGCAGTTCATCTAGCGGGGGGGCCTTTGTTGCCGGGGAGCTGTTTTTT	CASSSSSGGAFVAGELFF	TRBV12-3/TRBV12-4	TRBD2	few	TRBJ2-2
TGTGCCAGCTCACCAGGGGGACTGTCTAGCAATCAGCCCCAGCATTTT	CASSPGGLSSNQPQHF	TRBV18	.	few	TRBJ1-5
TGCGCCAGCAGCTCGCAACAGGGGTACGAGCAGTTCTTC	CASSSQQGYEQFF	TRBV4-1	TRBD1	many	TRBJ2-1
TGTGCCAGCAGCCTTTATCGGACAGGGAAGAACACTGAAGCTTTCTTT	CASSLYRTGKNTEAFF	TRBV3-1	TRBD1	few	TRBJ1-1
TGTGCCAGCCGGGACAGTGGAGAAAAACTGTTTTTT	CASRDSGEKLFF	TRBV12-3/TRBV12-4	TRBD1	many	TRBJ1-4
TGTGCCACCAGCAGAGATGCGGGCCCCCTGGGGACAGATACGCAGTATTTT	CATSRDAGPLGTDTQYF	TRBV15	.	many	TRBJ2-3
TGCAGCGTTGAAGTGGGGGGCACAGATACGCAGTATTTT	CSVEVGGTDTQYF	TRBV29-1	.	many	TRBJ2-3
TGTGCCAGCAGCAACGGGGGGGCGCAAACGGGCGGCTACACCTTC	CASSNGGAQTGGYTF	TRBV7-9	.	many	TRBJ1-2
TGCGCCAGCATGGAGAGGGGAGCAGTGGACACTGAAGCTTTCTTT	CASMERGAVDTEAFF	TRBV5-1	.	.	TRBJ1-1
TGTGCCAGCAGCCCAAGTCAGGGAACCTATGGCTACACCTTC	CASSPSQGTYGYTF	TRBV7-2	.	many	TRBJ1-2
TGTGCCAGCAGCCATGGGACAGGAGAATATGGCTACACCTTC	CASSHGTGEYGYTF	TRBV3-1	TRBD1	few	TRBJ1-2
TGTGCCAGCCTCCGGGACTATAATTTTCCGGGGACCCAGTACTTC	CASLRDYNFPGTQYF	TRBV2	TRBD2	.	TRBJ2-5
TGTGCCAGTTGTAACAGCGCGCTGGGGACCCAGTACTTC	CASCNSALGTQYF	TRBV19	.	.	TRBJ2-5
TGTGCCGGCAGTTACGGTGCTTGGCGGCAGGCGGATACTCCCAATGGTGGCTACACCTTC	CAGSYGAWRQADTPNGGYTF	TRBV6-5	.	.	TRBJ1-2
TGTGCCAGCAGCGTAGAAACAGGGGGAGAGACCCAGTACTTC	CASSVETGGETQYF	TRBV9	TRBD1	.	TRBJ2-5
TGTGCCAGCTGGGGGCAGGGAAAGGACTATGGCTACACCTTC	CASWGQGKDYGYTF	TRBV6-6	.	few	TRBJ1-2
TGTGCCTGGAGTGTAGGTGGCATACCGAGCCAGCCCCAGCATTTT	CAWSVGGIPSQPQHF	TRBV30	.	.	TRBJ1-5
TGTGCCAGCAGCCTCTCGCCCGTCTCTGGGACCAACGTCCTGACTTTC	CASSLSPVSGTNVLTF	TRBV9	.	.	TRBJ2-6
TGTGCCAGCAGCCAAGTAGGACAGGTTAATTCACCCCTCCACTTT	CASSQVGQVNSPLHF	TRBV14	TRBD1	.	TRBJ1-6
TGTGCCAGCAGCCGGGGCCTAGCGCGCCTTTACGAGCAGTACTTC	CASSRGLARLYEQYF	TRBV11-2	.	many	TRBJ2-7
TGTGCCAGCAGCCCCACCTATAATTCACCCCTCCACTTT	CASSPTYNSPLHF	TRBV7-2	.	many	TRBJ1-6
TGCGCCAGCAGCTGGGCGGGGGACACAGATACGCAGTATTTT	CASSWAGDTDTQYF	TRBV5-1	TRBD2	.	TRBJ2-3
TGCGCCAGCAGCCAATATTACAGGCCTCGGGGGGATACGCAGTATTTT	CASSQYYRPRGDTQYF	TRBV4-3	.	many	TRBJ2-3
TGTGCCAGTAGTATAGCCCTCCCCGGGGGCTATCAGCCCCAGCATTTT	CASSIALPGGYQPQHF	TRBV19	.	.	TRBJ1-5
TGTGCCAGCAGTGAATCCGTGACTGAAGCTTTCTTT	CASSESVTEAFF	TRBV25-1	.	once	TRBJ1-1
TGTGCCAGCAGCGCTGATCAGGGCAGCTACGGCTACACCTTC	CASSADQGSYGYTF	TRBV7-9	.	.	TRBJ1-2
TGTGCCAGCAGCCCGACTAGCGGGGGAAATGAGCAGTTCTTC	CASSPTSGGNEQFF	TRBV7-8	TRBD2	many	TRBJ2-1
TGTGCCAGCAGTTACTCGAACGGTTCCCCCACAGATACGCAGTATTTT	CASSYSNGSPTDTQYF	TRBV6-2/TRBV6-3	.	many	TRBJ2-3
TGTGCCAGCAGCTTGACACCGGGGAGAGGTGAAGCTTTCTTT	CASSLTPGRGEAFF	TRBV7-2	.	many	TRBJ1-1
TGCGCCAGCAGCGGAGGTCTGGGTTACGAGCAGTACTTC	CASSGGLGYEQYF	TRBV5-1	.	many	TRBJ2-7
TGCAGTACGCCAGGCGGCATCTACAATGAGCAGTTCTTC	CSTPGGIYNEQFF	TRBV20-1	.	many	TRBJ2-1
TGCGCCAGCAGCCAGATAGACACCGGGGAGCTGTTTTTT	CASSQIDTGELFF	TRBV10-1	.	.	TRBJ2-2
TGTGCCAGCAGCCAGGGCGGCCCGGCAGATACGCAGTATTTT	CASSQGGPADTQYF	TRBV14	.	few	TRBJ2-3
TGCAGTGCCAGAGCGGCAGTCGGCTCTGAAGCTTTCTTT	CSARAAVGSEAFF	TRBV20-1	.	few	TRBJ1-1
TGTGCCAGCAGCCCCGTCATAGGATACTCCTACAATGAGCAGTTCTTC	CASSPVIGYSYNEQFF	TRBV7-2	.	many	TRBJ2-1
TGTGCCATCAGTGACCCCGGGACTAGCGGGGGAAACAATGAGCAGTTCTTC	CAISDPGTSGGNNEQFF	TRBV10-3	TRBD2	many	TRBJ2-1
TGCGCCAGCGGGCTAACAGGGGCAGATTCACCCCTCCACTTT	CASGLTGADSPLHF	TRBV4-3	TRBD1	many	TRBJ1-6
TGTGCCAGCAGTATGCAGGGGGTCCCCTTGAGCTCCTATAATTCACCCCTCCACTTT	CASSMQGVPLSSYNSPLHF	TRBV6-1	TRBD1	few	TRBJ1-6
TGTGCCAGCAGCCAAGATCGGGGATTGAAAGAGACCCAGTACTTC	CASSQDRGLKETQYF	TRBV3-1	.	many	TRBJ2-5
TGTGCCAGCAGTTCCGGGACACCCTACGAGCAGTACTTC	CASSSGTPYEQYF	TRBV12-3/TRBV12-4	.	many	TRBJ2-7
TGTGCCTGGCGACCCCGGGGAAACAGTGGCTACACCTTC	CAWRPRGNSGYTF	TRBV30	.	many	TRBJ1-2
TGCAGTGCCGGGGACGGGGACGAGCAGTACTTC	CSAGDGDEQYF	TRBV20-1	.	many	TRBJ2-7
TGCGCCAGCAGCTTGGGTTCTGCTGTTTATGAGACCCAGTACTTC	CASSLGSAVYETQYF	TRBV5-1	.	many	TRBJ2-5
TGTGCCAGCAGTTTAACGGGGGCCACTGAAGCTTTCTTT	CASSLTGATEAFF	TRBV27	.	few	TRBJ1-1
TGCAGTGCCCTTGGGCGGGGGCTAGAGCAGTTCTTC	CSALGRGLEQFF	TRBV20-1	.	many	TRBJ2-1
TGTGCCAGCAGTGAGTGGGGCCGCACAGATACGCAGTATTTT	CASSEWGRTDTQYF	TRBV2	.	.	TRBJ2-3
TGTGCCAGCAGCGAGGGGACAGGGGTTTACAGGTTCTTC	CASSEGTGVYRFF	TRBV7-2	TRBD1	few	TRBJ2-1
TGTGCCAGCAGTAAGACAGGGACCGTTTCCAAAAACATTCAGTACTTC	CASSKTGTVSKNIQYF	TRBV2	TRBD1	few	TRBJ2-4
TGTGCCAGCAGCAGCCCAATCAGTATGGAGAGCACAGATACGCAGTATTTT	CASSSPISMESTDTQYF	TRBV12-3/TRBV12-4	.	many	TRBJ2-3
TGTGCCAGCAGTTATGGGAAAAGAACCGGGACGGGGGTTGACTATGGCTACACCTTC	CASSYGKRTGTGVDYGYTF	TRBV6-5	.	many	TRBJ1-2
TGCGCCAGCAGCCAAGATGGGGGAGGGGATCAGCCCCAGCATTTT	CASSQDGGGDQPQHF	TRBV4-3	.	few	TRBJ1-5